Reported below is one TCR beta chain. What it binds is not known. The CDR3 does not end in the conserved phenylalanine or tryptophan, so this is likely a read error. The limits of the CDR3 on the DNA are not certain, so only TCRdb's listed CDR3 is given. This sample stems from a study of cytomegalovirus exposure and HLA in healthy donors. Study-wide results and limits: Compared with the roughly 670-donor mean, an Asian-associated ancestry cluster reportedly had fewer N-insertions, according to a later analysis. In an earlier analysis, about 87% or about 30%: the productive usage of most TCR beta V segments.

The primer mix had 60 Vbeta and 13 Jbeta primers. Clones were read by immunoSEQ multiplex PCR, and TCRdb kept only the in-frame ones, dropping some. The table shows 200,000 to 250,000 clones, with 80% to 90% occurring only once. Germline loops: CDR1 GTSNPN, CDR2 SVGIG (reference sequence). The length of the CDR3 is 11 amino acids, counting both ends. The specimen sequenced was PBMCs. This TCR derives from a woman aged 18-29 years in good health and CMV-seronegative. V usage is TRBV30 and J usage is TRBJ1-1; the table's D gene call, TRBD1, was not cross checked with the DNA. CDR3 region: CAWDSRKGRAT.